The 8 T cell receptor beta chains in this list originate from one sample, sequenced in a study of shared clonotypes between healthy human individuals. Produced via immunoSEQ multiplex PCR; TCRdb's table is partial and in-frame only. The repertoire consists of about 770,000 clones, with over 60% occurring once and the leading ten covering roughly 1.8%. The sequencing input was memory CD4+ T cells sorted from blood. The subset was: CD45RA-negative fraction. The origin of the receptors is a woman in her 30s in good health.

The table lists this clone with a count of one. The chain joins TRBV5-1 to TRBJ2-5; 9 bases fit TRBD1. CDR1 is SGHRS and CDR2 is YFSETQ in the germline V gene. This CDR3 has 16 residues. With 2 bases clipped from V and 11 bases from J, the junction kept 16 bases outside the gene matches. For the CDR3, the DNA is TGCGCCAGCAGCTTAGGGGCCGGGACAGGGAGTCTAGCGCAGTACTTC. Translated: CASSLGAGTGSLAQYF.

This clone was picked up one time. The chain combines TRBV19 with TRBJ1-2, with D uncertain. CDR1 is LNHDA, CDR2 SQIVND, per germline (reference sequence). The CDR3 consists of 13 residues. Trimming pared 5 bases from V and 0 bases from J, leaving 7 bases between. The CDR3 spells CASSLVANYGYTF. The DNA of the CDR3 is TGTGCCAGTAGTCTAGTAGCTAACTATGGCTACACCTTC.

The chain carries TRBV5-1 and TRBJ2-2; TRBD1 aligns across 9 bases. The germline V gene encodes CDR1 SGHRS and CDR2 YFSETQ. CDR3 length: 15 residues. The V segment lost 5 bases and the J segment 5 bases; nucleotides outside the gene matches: 7. The CDR3 bases are TGCGCCAGCAGTACCGGGACAGGGTGGACCGGGGAGCTGTTTTTT. Translated, it gives CASSTGTGWTGELFF.

CDR3 nucleotide sequence: TGTGCCAGTAGGGATGCGGGTAATACTGGGGCCAACGTCCTGACTTTC. This sequence encodes CASRDAGNTGANVLTF. V usage is TRBV19 and J usage is TRBJ2-6; D is possibly TRBD2 (5 bases). CDR1 LNHDA and CDR2 SQIVND come from the germline V gene (reference sequence). The CDR3 loop spans 16 amino acids. V gave up 6 bases and J gave up 2 bases, with 14 bases separating them.

The rearrangement links TRBV28 to TRBJ2-7, with 10 bases that match TRBD2. V shed 6 bases, J shed 1 base, and the junction held 6 bases outside the gene matches. Germline V gene lookup returns CDR1 MDHEN and CDR2 SYDVKM. The CDR3 spans 15 residues. The CDR3 bases are TGTGCCAGCAGGTTCGCTAGCGGGAGATCCTACGAGCAGTACTTC. Translating it yields CASRFASGRSYEQYF.

The chain links TRBV11-3 to TRBJ2-7; D possibly corresponds to TRBD1 (6 bases). The CDR3 totals 14 residues. V was trimmed by 5 bases and J by 0 bases, leaving 11 bases between them. Germline V gene data show CDR1 as SGHNT and CDR2 as YENEEA. CDR3 sequence: CASSKGQTSYEQYF. The DNA for the CDR3 is TGTGCCAGCAGCAAAGGACAGACCTCCTACGAGCAGTACTTC.

The chain joins TRBV27 to TRBJ2-1; TRBD2 agrees at 11 bases. With V trimmed by 5 bases and J by 0 bases, 18 bases remained unmatched. Germline CDR1 MNHEY, CDR2 SMNVEV (reference sequence). The CDR3 sequence is 21 residues long. The CDR3 is CASSLESRLAGIRYSYNEQFF. CDR3 nucleotide sequence: TGTGCCAGCAGTCTCGAATCGAGACTAGCGGGAATTAGGTACTCCTACAATGAGCAGTTCTTC.

The chain joins TRBV5-1 to TRBJ1-1; D remains unclear. CDR1 and CDR2 from the germline V gene are SGHRS and YFSETQ. This CDR3 spans 14 amino acids. Trimming pared 4 bases from V and 1 base from J, leaving 11 bases between. The CDR3 sequence: CASSPGPSNTEAFF. Written as DNA, the CDR3 is TGCGCCAGCAGCCCCGGACCTTCGAACACTGAAGCTTTCTTT.